What follows are 15 T cell receptor beta chains derived from one specimen sequenced in a study of T cells after yellow fever vaccination. TCRdb re-called the 5' RACE reads with MiXCR, one entry per CDR3 protein. The sample comprises 170,000 or so distinct CDR3 sequences, approximately 6.2% of which are singletons, and 2.5% to 3.5% rests with the top ten. Material: CD4+ T cells sorted from PBMCs, obtained on the day of the first yellow fever vaccination. The receptors were gathered from a man between 18 and 35 years old who received the YFV17D yellow fever vaccine.

This clonotype was detected only a few times. The chain couples TRBV25-1 to TRBJ2-1; a weak D match, TRBD2 (6 bases). Trimming cost V 4 bases and J 4 bases, with 14 bases left between them. The CDR3 length is 15 residues. Germline CDR1 reads MGHDK; CDR2 reads SYGVNS. CDR3 residues: CASSGGDPWYNEQFF. The CDR3 region has the DNA TGTGCCAGCAGTGGGGGGGACCCCTGGTACAATGAGCAGTTCTTC.

This clonotype was observed many times. The genes are TRBV28 and TRBJ2-3; D remains ambiguous. Germline V gives CDR1 MDHEN, CDR2 SYDVKM. CDR3 length: 16 residues. The V end lost 5 bases, the J end lost 0 bases, and 15 bases lay between the germline ends. The CDR3 DNA is TGTGCCAGCAGTCTAGGCGGATTAACTAGCACAGATACGCAGTATTTT. Translating gives CASSLGGLTSTDTQYF.

This clonotype was detected ten times or more. This chain joins TRBV28 and TRBJ2-5; D ambiguous. The germline V and J ends were trimmed by 5 bases and 4 bases, with 11 bases remaining between them. The germline gives CDR1 MDHEN, CDR2 SYDVKM. This CDR3 spans 13 amino acids. CDR3 protein: CASSTPASETQYF. The CDR3 region has the DNA TGTGCCAGCAGTACACCGGCTTCAGAGACCCAGTACTTC.

This clonotype has more than one count but fewer than ten. The genes are TRBV7-9 and TRBJ1-1; tentative D call: TRBD1 (5 bases). Trimming took off 2 bases at V and 1 base at J, with 11 bases between the two ends. The CDR3 is 15 residues long. CDR1 and CDR2 (germline): SEHNR, FQNEAQ (reference sequence). CDR3 protein: CASSLLPGGNTEAFF. The CDR3 DNA follows: TGTGCCAGCAGCTTACTCCCGGGGGGGAACACTGAAGCTTTCTTT.

This clonotype was recorded at least ten times. CDR3 protein: CASSRVSETQYF. CDR3 in DNA: TGTGCCAGCTCACGAGTCTCGGAGACCCAGTACTTC. The V call is TRBV18, the J call TRBJ2-5; D not certain. V was shortened by 4 bases and J by 5 bases, with 8 bases between the two germline ends. The V gene's germline CDR1 is KGHSH and CDR2 LQKENI. This CDR3 has 12 amino acids.

This clonotype was detected ten times or more. The chain couples TRBV4-3 to TRBJ2-2; 9 nucleotides agree with TRBD1. Germline V gene sequence: CDR1 LGHNA, CDR2 YSLEER. The V and J ends lost 0 bases and 5 bases, in that order; junction bases with no gene match: 7. This CDR3 contains 17 residues. The CDR3 nucleotides read TGCGCCAGCAGCCAAGATAGGGGACAGGGTTGGACCGGGGAGCTGTTTTTT. Amino acid sequence: CASSQDRGQGWTGELFF.

As DNA, the CDR3 is TGTGCCAGCAGTTTAAGGGGGCCGAACACCGGGGAGCTGTTTTTT. This codes for CASSLRGPNTGELFF. The J gene is TRBJ2-2, the V gene TRBV12-3 or TRBV12-4, with 7 nucleotides matching TRBD1. The CDR3 has 15 residues. V lost 2 bases to trimming and J lost 0 bases; unmatched junction nucleotides: 0.

This clonotype was counted between two and nine times. The chain links TRBV2 to TRBJ2-5, with TRBD2 identical over 8 bases. This CDR3 region has 14 residues. Germline V gives CDR1 SNHLY, CDR2 FYNNEI. Unmatched junction bases numbered 6, after V lost 4 bases and J lost 5 bases. DNA of the CDR3: TGTGCCAGCAGTGGAGTAGCGGGGCCGGAGACCCAGTACTTC. Its translation: CASSGVAGPETQYF.

The table lists this clonotype with a count of one. This chain connects TRBV5-1 to TRBJ2-7; D is possibly TRBD1 (6 bases). V was clipped by 0 bases and J by 2 bases, with 12 bases between them. CDR3 length: 15 residues. Germline V gene sequence: CDR1 SGHRS, CDR2 YFSETQ. For the CDR3, the DNA is TGCGCCAGCAGCTTGGTCACAGGGAGCACCTACGAGCAGTACTTC. The encoded protein is CASSLVTGSTYEQYF. The full variable domain, with the rest looked up from reference TRBV5-1 and TRBJ2-7, is KAGVTQTPRYLIKTRGQQVTLSCSPISGHRSVSWYQQTPGQGLQFLFEYFSETQRNKGNFPGRFSGRQFSNSRSEMNVSTLELGDSALYLCASSLVTGSTYEQYFGPGTRLTVT.

There are many counts of this clonotype. The J gene is TRBJ1-5, the V gene TRBV6-1; TRBD1 matches at 8 bases. V lost 6 bases and J lost 9; bases outside the gene matches: 13. Germline V gene lookup returns CDR1 MNHNS and CDR2 SASEGT. The CDR3 runs to 15 residues. This CDR3 is CASRSPGGEGRPQHF. The CDR3 DNA reads as TGTGCCAGCAGATCCCCAGGGGGCGAGGGTCGGCCCCAGCATTTT.

This clonotype was observed at least ten times. The rearrangement uses TRBV7-2 and TRBJ1-1, with D tentatively TRBD1 (6 bases). V was cut by 5 bases and J by 10 bases, with 29 bases left in between. CDR1 is SGHTA and CDR2 is FQGNSA in the germline V gene. There are 17 residues in the CDR3. The CDR3 DNA is TGTGCCAGCAGCGCAACCGCTACCCAAGGGGGGATTAGGCGAGCTTTCTTT. It encodes CASSATATQGGIRRAFF. The full variable domain, rest sourced from reference TRBV7-2 and TRBJ1-1, is GAGVSQSPSNKVTEKGKDVELRCDPISGHTALYWYRQSLGQGLEFLIYFQGNSAPDKSGLPSDRFSAERTGGSVSTLTIQRTQQEDSAVYLCASSATATQGGIRRAFFGQGTRLTVV.

This clonotype was recorded a few times. The chain is built from TRBV27 and TRBJ2-1; D remains ambiguous. This CDR3 is built from 13 residues. V lost 2 bases to trimming and J lost 5 bases, with 7 bases between them. Germline V gene sequence: CDR1 MNHEY, CDR2 SMNVEV (reference sequence). Here the CDR3 reads CASSLRWNNEQFF. The CDR3 DNA sequence: TGTGCCAGCAGTTTACGCTGGAACAATGAGCAGTTCTTC.

This clonotype was counted at least ten times. The V gene is TRBV6-2 or TRBV6-3, the J gene TRBJ2-1; D ambiguous. Per germline, CDR1 MNHEY and CDR2 SVGEGT. The CDR3 loop spans 16 amino acids. The V end lost 7 bases, the J end lost 0 bases, and 16 bases lay between the germline ends. CDR3 nucleotide sequence: TGTGCCAGCACCCCTATTGACCGGAGCTCCTACAATGAGCAGTTCTTC. It translates to CASTPIDRSSYNEQFF.

This clonotype was counted ten times or more. The gene calls are TRBV20-1 and TRBJ2-5; 9 bases agree with TRBD2. CDR3 length equals 13 residues. V was clipped by 5 bases and J by 5 bases; unmatched bases: 6. The germline CDR1 and CDR2 sequences are DFQATT and SNEGSKA (reference sequence). CDR3 nucleotide sequence: TGCAGTGCTCGCGGGACTAGCCGGGAGACCCAGTACTTC. Its protein product is CSARGTSRETQYF.

The rearrangement links TRBV28 to TRBJ2-6, with D unclear. Deletions cut 1 base from V and 4 bases from J, with 2 bases between. The germline V gene has CDR1 MDHEN and CDR2 SYDVKM. The CDR3 length is 13 residues. The CDR3 protein is CASSLLGANVLTF. The DNA of the CDR3 is TGTGCCAGCAGTTTATTAGGGGCCAACGTCCTGACTTTC.